The entry below gives a single TCR beta chain sequence along with its context. Its antigen is not identified. It was with 60 Vbeta and 13 Jbeta primers that the PCR ran. Produced via immunoSEQ multiplex PCR; TCRdb's table is partial and in-frame only. Among 65,000 to 100,000 clones, about 74% were seen once, and the ten largest hold just over 3%. The sample comes from a study of cytomegalovirus exposure and HLA in healthy donors. For the study at large: Samples from HLA-typed donors yielded around 79 million unique TCRs in an early data release. Whole-study results and caveats: TCR beta V- and J-gene trimming, according to a later analysis, was linked to a missense DCLRE1C variant. It was likely that a cluster of highly shared sequence variants was a sequencing artifact.

The ends lost 1 base at V and 2 bases at J; junction bases unmatched: 4. This CDR3 is built from 15 residues. Per the germline V gene, CDR1 is SSHAT and CDR2 is FNYEAQ (reference sequence). This sequence joins TRBV7-7 and TRBJ2-5; the match to TRBD1 covers 7 bases. The sequenced sample was PBMCs. This sequence originates from a man in his forties or fifties in good health and CMV-seronegative. DNA of the CDR3: TGTGCCAGCAGCTTAGGAGGCAGGGGGCAAGAGACCCAGTACTTC. Translating gives CASSLGGRGQETQYF.